Shown below are 30 T cell receptor beta chains from a single sample sequenced in a study of cytomegalovirus exposure and HLA in healthy donors. The assay was immunoSEQ multiplex PCR, and TCRdb's table has in-frame clones only and misses some. The sample shows 100,000 to 150,000 clones, roughly 95% of them seen only once. Sequenced material: PBMCs. These receptors originate from a man between 18 and 29 years old in good health and CMV-seronegative.

Here the CDR3 reads CASSRGQGIPDTQYF. The CDR3 region has the DNA TGTGCCAGCAGCAGGGGACAGGGGATACCAGATACGCAGTATTTT. The chain links TRBV5-6 to TRBJ2-3; 10 nucleotides agree with TRBD1. Germline-derived CDR1 and CDR2 are SGHDT and YYEEEE. J gave up 4 bases and V 4 bases, and 6 bases lay outside the gene matches. The CDR3 is 15 amino acids.

The rearrangement uses TRBV6-1 and TRBJ2-7, with TRBD2 matching 8 bases. With V trimmed by 8 bases and J by 6 bases, 9 bases remained unmatched. Per the germline V gene, CDR1 is MNHNS and CDR2 is SASEGT. CDR3 length equals 13 residues. CDR3 DNA sequence: TGTGCCAGCTGCCAGACTAGCGTTTCCGAGCAGTACTTC. Protein sequence: CASCQTSVSEQYF.

The V and J genes are TRBV4-3 and TRBJ2-3; no firm D call. The germline V gene encodes CDR1 LGHNA and CDR2 YSLEER. Trimming pared 0 bases from V and 6 bases from J, leaving 7 bases between. CDR3 length equals 13 residues. The CDR3 here is CASSQDGLDTQYF. The CDR3 DNA follows: TGCGCCAGCAGCCAAGATGGCCTCGATACGCAGTATTTT.

The rearrangement joins TRBV7-2 to TRBJ1-3; no definite D call. This CDR3 is 15 amino acids long. V lost 3 bases to trimming and J lost 0 bases, with 9 bases between them. Per the germline V gene, CDR1 is SGHTA and CDR2 is FQGNSA. As DNA, the CDR3 is TGTGCCAGCAGCTTGTTGTTTAGCTCTGGAAACACCATATATTTT. Protein: CASSLLFSSGNTIYF.

In nucleotides, the CDR3 is TGTGCCAGCAGTTTAGGGGGAACAGGGCTCCCTTACCAAGAGACCCAGTACTTC. Translating gives CASSLGGTGLPYQETQYF. The V and J genes are TRBV27 and TRBJ2-5; D is possibly TRBD1 (6 bases). This CDR3 spans 18 amino acids. CDR1 is MNHEY, CDR2 SMNVEV, per germline (reference sequence). Trimming stripped 2 bases from V and 0 bases from J, with 19 bases between.

V usage is TRBV4-3 and J usage is TRBJ2-1; 7 positions agree with TRBD2. V shed 0 bases, J shed 1 base, and the junction held 3 bases outside the gene matches. The CDR3 covers 16 residues. Germline V lookup: CDR1 LGHNA, CDR2 YSLEER. Written as DNA, the CDR3 is TGCGCCAGCAGCCAAGAAGAGCGGGGTTCCTACAATGAGCAGTTCTTC. Its translation: CASSQEERGSYNEQFF.

The V call is TRBV28, the J call TRBJ1-2, with 7 bases matching TRBD1. V gave up 6 bases and J gave up 3 bases; unmatched junction bases: 7. Germline lookup yields CDR1 MDHEN and CDR2 SYDVKM. The CDR3 length is 14 residues. CDR3 coding DNA: TGTGCCAGCAGCCCAGGGGGACAGTACTATGGCTACACCTTC. Translation: CASSPGGQYYGYTF.

J is TRBJ2-1 and V is TRBV5-1; possible D gene TRBD2, 6 bases. The CDR3 runs 14 residues. The V and J ends lost 4 bases and 2 bases respectively, with 10 bases between them. The germline gives CDR1 SGHRS, CDR2 YFSETQ. The CDR3 region is CASSTGVAYNEQFF. The CDR3 nucleotides read TGCGCCAGCAGCACGGGGGTTGCCTACAATGAGCAGTTCTTC.

The V call is TRBV11-1, the J call TRBJ1-1; D may be TRBD1 (6 bases). Germline CDR1 SGHAT, CDR2 FQDESV (reference sequence). V was pared by 5 bases and J by 5 bases, with 21 bases between. This CDR3 has 16 amino acids. DNA for the CDR3: TGTGCCAGCAGCCTCCTGGGGAGACAGGCGACAACTGAAGCTTTCTTT. Translation: CASSLLGRQATTEAFF.

The V gene is TRBV4-3, the J gene TRBJ1-1; D is ambiguous. The CDR3 has 14 amino acids. Germline CDR1 is LGHNA and CDR2 is YSLEER. Trimming stripped 4 bases from V and 0 bases from J, with 9 bases between. CDR3 loop: CASSPDPMNTEAFF. The CDR3 DNA sequence: TGCGCCAGCAGCCCAGACCCCATGAACACTGAAGCTTTCTTT.

J is TRBJ2-5 and V is TRBV10-2, with TRBD2 matching over 12 bases. There are 15 residues in the CDR3. The J segment lost 1 base and the V segment lost 5 bases, leaving 2 bases of the junction unmatched. Germline CDR1 and CDR2: WSHSY and SAAADI. The CDR3 coding sequence is TGCGCCAGCAGTTGGACTAGCGGGGCCCAAGAGACCCAGTACTTC. Protein: CASSWTSGAQETQYF.

This sequence joins TRBV30 and TRBJ1-2, with D hard to call. The germline V gene encodes CDR1 GTSNPN and CDR2 SVGIG (reference sequence). The CDR3 loop spans 14 amino acids. Trimming took 2 bases from V and 0 from J, leaving 10 bases between them. The CDR3 here is CAWSPLTANYGYTF. The CDR3 nucleotides read TGTGCCTGGAGTCCCCTAACAGCTAACTATGGCTACACCTTC.

The CDR3 spells CASSVLATNIQYF. DNA for the CDR3: TGTGCCAGTAGCGTCCTAGCGACAAACATTCAGTACTTC. V and J are TRBV19 and TRBJ2-4; D is possibly TRBD2 (6 bases). The V and J ends lost 6 bases and 6 bases respectively, with 12 bases between them. The CDR3 has 13 residues. In germline, CDR1 is LNHDA, CDR2 SQIVND (reference sequence).

In its sample, this clone was seen once. J is TRBJ1-2 and V is TRBV6-6; 10 nucleotides agree with TRBD1. Losses at the gene ends were 5 bases for V and 8 bases for J; bases not matched to a gene: 14. Germline V gives CDR1 MNHNY, CDR2 SVGAGI (reference sequence). This CDR3 has 16 residues. CDR3 in DNA: TGTGCCAGCAGTGCCTACCTTCTGCAGGGACAGGGGGGCTACACCTTC. This sequence encodes CASSAYLLQGQGGYTF.

This clone showed up just once. The rearrangement joins TRBV14 to TRBJ2-2; tentative D call: TRBD2 (6 bases). The ends were cut back, 4 bases at V and 3 bases at J, with 18 bases in the middle. The CDR3 has 17 amino acids. CDR1 is SGHDN and CDR2 is FVKESK in the germline V gene. The CDR3 here is CASSPSRGGEHTGELFF. CDR3 DNA: TGTGCCAGCAGCCCCTCCCGGGGCGGGGAGCACACCGGGGAGCTGTTTTTT.

The chain is built from TRBV10-3 and TRBJ2-1, with a weak D call TRBD2 (6 bases). The length of the CDR3 is 16 residues. V was pared by 3 bases and J by 3 bases, with 15 bases between. Germline CDR1 ENHRY, CDR2 SYGVKD. The CDR3 nucleotides read TGTGCCATCAGTGAAGCTTCGGGAGCGGTCTACAATGAGCAGTTCTTC. Its protein is CAISEASGAVYNEQFF.

This chain links TRBV6-5 with TRBJ2-3, with no clear D. Germline lookup yields CDR1 MNHEY and CDR2 SVGAGI. V was trimmed by 0 bases and J by 11 bases, leaving 12 bases between them. The CDR3 runs to 13 residues. The CDR3, as DNA: TGTGCCAGCAGTTACTCGAAGCAGGCCCAGCAGTATTTT. Amino acid sequence: CASSYSKQAQQYF.

The rearrangement links TRBV5-1 to TRBJ2-3, with 8 bases that match TRBD2. Germline-derived CDR1 and CDR2 are SGHRS and YFSETQ. The trim removed 5 bases at V and 3 bases at J, leaving 8 bases unmatched. The CDR3 extends over 15 amino acids. The chain's CDR3 is CASRDLAGTTDTQYF. The CDR3 nucleotides are TGCGCCAGCAGAGATTTAGCGGGAACGACAGATACGCAGTATTTT. The whole variable domain, remainder taken from reference TRBV5-1 and TRBJ2-3, is KAGVTQTPRYLIKTRGQQVTLSCSPISGHRSVSWYQQTPGQGLQFLFEYFSETQRNKGNFPGRFSGRQFSNSRSEMNVSTLELGDSALYLCASRDLAGTTDTQYFGPGTRLTVL.

The chain recombines TRBV5-1 with TRBJ1-2; D uncertain. This CDR3 has 12 amino acids. Germline CDR1 is SGHRS and CDR2 is YFSETQ. V was pared by 2 bases and J by 4 bases, with 6 bases between. The CDR3 region is CASSFNGYGYTF. DNA of the CDR3: TGCGCCAGCAGCTTTAACGGCTATGGCTACACCTTC.

The chain uses TRBV4-3 and TRBJ1-2; D ambiguous. Germline loops: CDR1 LGHNA, CDR2 YSLEER. Trimming removed 4 bases from V and 6 bases from J, with 15 bases in between. The CDR3 spans 14 residues. The chain's CDR3 is CASSLNGRENGYTF. For the CDR3, the DNA is TGCGCCAGCAGCCTCAACGGGAGGGAAAATGGCTACACCTTC.

This clone has a handful of counts. The J gene is TRBJ2-1, the V gene TRBV28; D is unresolved. The V gene lost 3 bases and the J gene lost 7 bases, with 4 bases spanning the gap. There are 11 residues in the CDR3. In germline, CDR1 is MDHEN, CDR2 SYDVKM. The CDR3 sequence is CASSLRNEQFF. CDR3 DNA sequence: TGTGCCAGCAGTTTGAGGAATGAGCAGTTCTTC. Drawing the rest from reference TRBV28 and TRBJ2-1, the complete variable domain is DVKVTQSSRYLVKRTGEKVFLECVQDMDHENMFWYRQDPGLGLRLIYFSYDVKMKEKGDIPEGYSVSREKKERFSLILESASTNQTSMYLCASSLRNEQFFGPGTRLTVL.

The chain couples TRBV30 to TRBJ2-5; 12 bases line up with TRBD2. The CDR3 sequence is 17 residues long. Germline CDR1 and CDR2: GTSNPN and SVGIG (reference sequence). V was pared by 2 bases and J by 4 bases, with 11 bases of the junction left unmatched. CDR3 DNA sequence: TGTGCCTGGAGTATACGGGCTAGCGGGAGGGCCGGAGAGACCCAGTACTTC. It translates to CAWSIRASGRAGETQYF.

This chain uses TRBV27 with TRBJ1-4; D ambiguous. Germline V gene sequence: CDR1 MNHEY, CDR2 SMNVEV (reference sequence). The V end lost 3 bases, the J end lost 0 bases, and 14 bases lay between the germline ends. The CDR3 has 17 amino acids. The CDR3: CASSFFAVDATNEKLFF. CDR3 DNA sequence: TGTGCCAGCAGTTTCTTTGCGGTCGATGCAACTAATGAAAAACTGTTTTTT.

The genes are TRBV20-1 and TRBJ2-7; D is undetermined. Trimming shortened V by 0 bases and J by 7 bases, and 7 bases separated the two germline ends. CDR3 size: 11 residues. The V gene's germline CDR1 is DFQATT and CDR2 SNEGSKA (reference sequence). Here the CDR3 reads CSARDFLEQYF. As DNA, the CDR3 is TGCAGTGCTAGAGATTTTCTAGAGCAGTACTTC.

This clone was observed a single time. V gene TRBV4-1 combines with J gene TRBJ2-7; 8 bases align to TRBD2. CDR3 length: 17 amino acids. Germline assignment: CDR1 MGHRA and CDR2 YSYEKL. V was clipped by 0 bases and J by 1 base; unmatched bases: 8. The CDR3: CASSQEGTREASYEQYF. The CDR3 bases are TGCGCCAGCAGCCAAGAGGGAACGCGGGAGGCATCCTACGAGCAGTACTTC.

The chain has TRBV6-1 and TRBJ2-7; 7 bases match TRBD1. Germline trimming cut 1 base from V and 4 bases from J; bases unmatched to any gene: 13. The CDR3 contains 17 residues. Germline CDR1 is MNHNS and CDR2 is SASEGT. CDR3 DNA: TGTGCCAGCAGTGAAGTGGTGGGACAGCCCCTTATGTACGAGCAGTACTTC. Its protein product is CASSEVVGQPLMYEQYF.

This clone was detected once. One junction end disagrees with the germline gene, perhaps due to a read error. V gene TRBV5-4 combines with J gene TRBJ1-2; D might be TRBD1 (5 bases). The CDR3 length is 14 residues. The germline V gene encodes CDR1 SGHNT and CDR2 YYREEE (reference sequence). The CDR3 sequence is CASGLWGGNYGYTF. The CDR3 nucleotides read TGTGCCAGCGGCTTGTGGGGGGGTAACTATGGCTACACCTTC. The full variable domain, completed using reference TRBV5-4 and TRBJ1-2, is ETGVTQSPTHLIKTRGQQVTLRCSSQSGHNTVSWYQQALGQGPQFIFQYYREEENGRGNFPPRFSGLQFPNYSSELNVNALELDDSALYLCASGLWGGNYGYTFGSGTRLTVV.

This clone showed up just a few times. In DNA form, the CDR3 reads TGTGCCAGCAGTTTATTCAGCTACGAGCAGTACTTC. The encoded protein is CASSLFSYEQYF. V gene TRBV28 combines with J gene TRBJ2-7; no firm D call. The CDR3 has 12 amino acids. Deletions cut 1 base from V and 3 bases from J, with 4 bases between. From germline, CDR1 is MDHEN and CDR2 SYDVKM.

The V gene is TRBV7-7, the J gene TRBJ2-1; TRBD2 might be the D (5 bases). Germline V gene data show CDR1 as SSHAT and CDR2 as FNYEAQ (reference sequence). The CDR3 extends over 14 amino acids. CDR3 coding DNA: TGTGCTAGCGCGGATGGTATCGGGAACAATGAGCAGTTCTTC. Residues: CASADGIGNNEQFF.

This chain connects TRBV29-1 to TRBJ2-5; D gene unclear. Per germline, CDR1 SQVTM and CDR2 ANQGSEA. CDR3 length: 12 residues. V was cut by 8 bases and J by 5 bases, with 15 bases left in between. The CDR3 reads CSFLHSRETQYF. DNA of the CDR3: TGCAGCTTCCTACATAGCCGGGAGACCCAGTACTTC.